A selection of T cell receptor beta chains follows, all from one sample in a study of lymphopenia after photon versus proton radiotherapy. Repertoires were generated with immunoSEQ multiplex PCR, while TCRdb's copy carries only in-frame clones and drops some. The table records roughly 25,000 clones, roughly nine tenths of them present only once. The material was peripheral blood, obtained from a patient treated with photon-based radiotherapy. Receptor source: a woman in her forties or fifties with cholangiocarcinoma. CDR3s include the opening cysteine and the closing phenylalanine or tryptophan. The D gene is left open where the match is weak. Clone sizes are given selectively: once, few, many, or a class where the clone is expanded.

V	D	J	length	size	CDR3	DNA
TRBV18	TRBD1	TRBJ1-4	16	-	CASSPRSGAGGEKLFF	TGTGCCAGCTCACCAAGGTCTGGGGCAGGGGGCGAAAAACTGTTTTTT
TRBV27	TRBD1	TRBJ1-6	14	-	CASGSTGVGSPLHF	TGTGCCAGCGGGTCGACAGGGGTCGGTTCACCCCTCCACTTT
TRBV2	-	TRBJ1-2	9	-	CASSERHTF	TGTGCCAGCAGTGAAAGGCACACCTTC
TRBV25-1	TRBD1	TRBJ1-1	15	-	CASSVWTGGGTEAFF	TGTGCCAGCAGTGTCTGGACAGGGGGAGGCACTGAAGCTTTCTTT
TRBV5-6	TRBD1	TRBJ1-2	18	-	CASSLVRDRGLDNYGYTF	TGTGCCAGCAGCTTGGTTCGGGACAGGGGCCTAGATAACTATGGCTACACCTTC
TRBV6-5	-	TRBJ1-6	14	-	CASSSSRTNSPLHF	TGTGCCAGCAGTTCGTCCCGGACCAATTCACCCCTCCACTTT
TRBV10-3	TRBD1	TRBJ1-2	14	few	CAITPTGLDYGYTF	TGTGCCATCACCCCGACAGGGTTAGACTATGGCTACACCTTC
TRBV4-1	-	TRBJ2-7	15	-	CASSQVIGRSYEQYF	TGCGCCAGCAGCCAAGTTATTGGCCGCTCCTACGAGCAGTACTTC
TRBV5-1	-	TRBJ2-5	13	-	CASYSSGQETQYF	TGCGCCAGCTACTCTTCCGGGCAAGAGACCCAGTACTTC
TRBV7-2	TRBD1	TRBJ2-7	13	-	CASSGRQGYEQYF	TGTGCCAGCAGCGGTCGACAGGGGTACGAGCAGTACTTC
TRBV7-9	TRBD1	TRBJ1-1	13	-	CASSFGPGQKAFF	TGTGCCAGCAGCTTTGGGCCGGGACAGAAAGCTTTCTTT
TRBV5-5	TRBD1	TRBJ2-6	16	once	CASSSQQGRGANVLTF	TGTGCCAGCAGCTCCCAACAGGGGCGCGGGGCCAACGTCCTGACTTTC
TRBV27	TRBD1	TRBJ1-4	14	-	CATSLGQGTEKLFF	TGTGCCACCTCCTTGGGACAGGGTACCGAAAAACTGTTTTTT
TRBV7-9	-	TRBJ2-5	14	-	CASSTLIRKETQYF	TGTGCCAGCAGCACCTTGATCCGAAAAGAGACCCAGTACTTC
TRBV4-3	TRBD1	TRBJ1-2	15	-	CASSFPGQGARGYTF	TGCGCCAGCAGCTTCCCGGGACAGGGGGCAAGAGGCTACACCTTC
TRBV2	-	TRBJ1-6	15	-	CASSDRGFGSSPLHF	TGTGCCAGCAGTGACAGGGGATTTGGGAGTTCACCCCTCCACTTT
TRBV6-6	-	TRBJ2-2	13	-	CASRQGVAGELFF	TGTGCCAGCCGGCAAGGGGTTGCCGGGGAGCTGTTTTTT
TRBV9	-	TRBJ1-5	15	-	CASSVGWGLGQPQHF	TGTGCCAGCAGCGTCGGGTGGGGGCTCGGTCAGCCCCAGCATTTT
TRBV2	-	TRBJ2-2	15	-	CASSEGRMRTGELFF	TGTGCCAGCAGTGAAGGCCGGATGAGGACCGGGGAGCTGTTTTTT
TRBV4-3	TRBD2	TRBJ2-5	14	-	CASSHGLAEETQYF	TGCGCCAGCAGCCACGGACTAGCGGAAGAGACCCAGTACTTC
TRBV5-1	TRBD1	TRBJ2-6	17	-	CASSLFTGGSGANVLTF	TGCGCCAGCAGCTTGTTTACAGGGGGCTCTGGGGCCAACGTCCTGACTTTC